This TCR beta chain was observed in a study of T-cell memory formation after mild COVID-19. General study results and limits: Certain responding clones were present in pre-infection memory, suggesting participation of cross-reactive memory. Mainly in CM and EM were contracting CD4+ clones; CD8+ were in EMRA.

This clonotype has just a few counts. What it binds is not known. Looked up from germline, CDR1 is SGDLS and CDR2 is YYNGEE. V lost 0 bases and J 2 bases, leaving 12 bases between the germline ends. The CDR3 has 16 amino acids. Using constant-segment primers, 5'RACE produced TCR alpha and TCR beta cDNA libraries carrying sample barcodes and UMIs. TCRdb analysed the 5' RACE reads with MiXCR anew, one entry per CDR3 protein. The sample carries over 450,000 distinct CDR3 sequences, about 20% recorded once. Sequencing used PBMCs or a T cell subset sorted from them (not recorded which). The chain carries TRBV9 and TRBJ2-1; TRBD1 is a possible D gene (5 bases). This TCR derives from an adult woman who had mild COVID-19 (a few samples of this study predate the infection). Cell type and time point are not known. The CDR3 spells CASSVETALTYNEQFF. DNA for the CDR3: TGTGCCAGCAGCGTAGAGACAGCATTAACCTACAATGAGCAGTTCTTC.